The 3 T cell receptor beta chains in this list originate from one sample, sequenced in a study of T cells in women clearing cervical HPV infection. Using immunoSEQ multiplex PCR, the repertoire was profiled, and TCRdb retains in-frame clones only, with some absent. The repertoire table contains roughly 25,000 clones. Sequencing was done on a sample of blood buffy coat. The origin of the receptors is a woman aged 18 to 75 with a cervical HPV16 infection that either progressed to CIN3+ or cleared (not recorded which).

Turning to this clone: The read ends 3 residues shy of where the CDR3 ends; the end is completed using the germline J gene. The chain combines TRBV5-1 with TRBJ1-1; a weak D match, TRBD1 (5 bases). The CDR3 has 15 residues. The V end lost 1 base, the J end lost 1 base, and 11 bases lay between the germline ends. Germline V gene sequence: CDR1 SGHRS, CDR2 YFSETQ. CDR3 residues: CASSLPGSKNTEAFF. Partial CDR3 DNA: TGCGCCAGCAGCTTGCCAGGGTCGAAGAACACTGAA.

As regards this clone: The read terminates 3 residues before the CDR3 end, so the remaining end is supplied by the germline J gene. The chain combines TRBV7-9 with TRBJ1-1, with D hard to call. V lost 1 base to trimming and J lost 5 bases, with 11 bases between them. CDR1 and CDR2 from the germline V gene are SEHNR and FQNEAQ (reference sequence). The CDR3 sequence is 14 residues long. This chain's CDR3 is CASSLGGSKTEAFF. CDR3 bases read: TGTGCCAGCAGCTTAGGCGGGTCAAAGACTGAA.

On this clone: Coverage ceases 3 residues before the CDR3 finishes, and the germline J gene fills in the end. The chain recombines TRBV2 with TRBJ2-2; weak D call: TRBD1 (6 bases). The CDR3 spans 14 residues. Trimming removed 7 bases from V and 6 bases from J, with 15 bases in between. CDR1 is SNHLY and CDR2 is FYNNEI in the germline V gene. The CDR3: CASTRQVGPGELFF. The CDR3 bases that were read are TGTGCCAGCACCCGACAGGTTGGGCCCGGGGAG. Supplemented by reference TRBV2 and TRBJ2-2, the full variable domain reads EPEVTQTPSHQVTQMGQEVILRCVPISNHLYFYWYRQILGQKVEFLVSFYNNEISEKSEIFDDQFSVERPDGSNFTLKIRSTKLEDSAMYFCASTRQVGPGELFFGEGSRLTVL.